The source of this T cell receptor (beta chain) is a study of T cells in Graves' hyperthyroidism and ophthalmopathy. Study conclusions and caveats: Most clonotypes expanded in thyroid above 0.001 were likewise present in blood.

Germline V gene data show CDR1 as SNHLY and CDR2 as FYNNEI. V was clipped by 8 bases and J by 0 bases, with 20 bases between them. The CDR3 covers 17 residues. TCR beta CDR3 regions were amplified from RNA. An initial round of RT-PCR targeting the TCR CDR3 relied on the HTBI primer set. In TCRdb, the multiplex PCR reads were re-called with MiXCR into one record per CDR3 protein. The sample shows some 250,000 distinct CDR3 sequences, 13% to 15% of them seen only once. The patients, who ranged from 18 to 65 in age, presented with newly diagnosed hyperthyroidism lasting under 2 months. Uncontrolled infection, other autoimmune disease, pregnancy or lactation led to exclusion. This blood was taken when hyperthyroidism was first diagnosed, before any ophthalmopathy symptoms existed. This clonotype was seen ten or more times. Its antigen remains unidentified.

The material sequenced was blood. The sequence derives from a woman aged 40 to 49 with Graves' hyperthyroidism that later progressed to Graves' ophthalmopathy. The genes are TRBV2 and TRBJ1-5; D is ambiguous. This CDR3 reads CASRFRVLRNSNQPQHF. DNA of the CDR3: TGTGCCAGCCGGTTTAGGGTCCTGAGGAATAGCAATCAGCCCCAGCATTTT. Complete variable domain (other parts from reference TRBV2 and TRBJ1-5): EPEVTQTPSHQVTQMGQEVILRCVPISNHLYFYWYRQILGQKVEFLVSFYNNEISEKSEIFDDQFSVERPDGSNFTLKIRSTKLEDSAMYFCASRFRVLRNSNQPQHFGDGTRLSIL.